These 11 T cell receptor beta chains share one sample of origin, sequenced in a study of blood T cell repertoires in COVID-19. Libraries were prepared by immunoSEQ multiplex PCR; TCRdb keeps only in-frame clonotypes and omits some of them. The sample consists of under 150,000 clones, around 80% of them appearing once. Specimen: peripheral blood. Every receptor here comes from a woman older than 75 in a cohort sampled during active or convalescent COVID-19.

The gene calls are TRBV18 and TRBJ1-2; 9 bases are shared with TRBD1. Per germline, CDR1 KGHSH and CDR2 LQKENI. CDR3 length: 14 residues. Germline trimming cut 5 bases from V and 6 bases from J; bases unmatched to any gene: 7. CDR3 protein: CASSSGQGGNGYTF. CDR3 DNA sequence: TGTGCCAGCTCATCGGGACAGGGAGGTAATGGCTACACCTTC. Together with reference TRBV18 and TRBJ1-2, the CDR3 gives the full variable domain: NAGVMQNPRHLVRRRGQEARLRCSPMKGHSHVYWYRQLPEEGLKFMVYLQKENIIDESGMPKERFSAEFPKEGPSILRIQQVVRGDSAAYFCASSSGQGGNGYTFGSGTRLTVV.

The chain is built from TRBV9 and TRBJ1-4; D possibly corresponds to TRBD1 (6 bases). The V and J ends lost 0 bases and 6 bases respectively, with 12 bases between them. This CDR3 has 15 amino acids. Germline loops: CDR1 SGDLS, CDR2 YYNGEE. The CDR3, as DNA: TGTGCCAGCAGCGTAGGAGCCAGGGGTGATGAAAAACTGTTTTTT. This encodes CASSVGARGDEKLFF.

The chain uses TRBV6-5 and TRBJ1-2, with D unresolved. Trimming stripped 0 bases from V and 5 bases from J, with 13 bases between. The CDR3 contains 15 residues. Germline V gene sequence: CDR1 MNHEY, CDR2 SVGAGI. The CDR3 here is CASSYSGQAVYGYTF. The CDR3 nucleotides read TGTGCCAGCAGTTACTCTGGCCAGGCTGTTTATGGCTACACCTTC.

The J gene is TRBJ2-1, the V gene TRBV6-2 or TRBV6-3; TRBD2 agrees at 9 bases. The CDR3 runs to 18 residues. Germline V gene sequence: CDR1 MNHEY, CDR2 SVGEGT. The ends lost 2 bases at V and 2 bases at J; junction bases unmatched: 10. CDR3 DNA: TGTGCCAGCAGTTACCCTCCAGCGGGGGGCCTCACCTACAATGAGCAGTTCTTC. Its protein is CASSYPPAGGLTYNEQFF.

The V gene is TRBV18, the J gene TRBJ2-1; 10 bases are a match to TRBD1. The CDR3 has 15 residues. The J segment lost 2 bases and the V segment lost 3 bases, leaving 1 base of the junction unmatched. Germline values: CDR1 KGHSH, CDR2 LQKENI. Here the CDR3 DNA reads TGTGCCAGCTCACCCGGGACAGGGGCCTACAATGAGCAGTTCTTC. It specifies CASSPGTGAYNEQFF.

The chain recombines TRBV29-1 with TRBJ2-3; 7 bases match TRBD2. This CDR3 is 16 amino acids long. The junction had 18 bases not matched to a gene; V was cut back by 5 bases and J by 7 bases. Germline CDR1 is SQVTM and CDR2 is ANQGSEA. CDR3 sequence: CSVYSRRSREVNTQYF. Written as DNA, the CDR3 is TGCAGCGTTTATAGCCGCAGGTCCCGGGAGGTAAATACGCAGTATTTT.

V usage is TRBV29-1 and J usage is TRBJ2-3; D is unresolved. The germline V gene encodes CDR1 SQVTM and CDR2 ANQGSEA. V lost 2 bases, J lost 2 bases, and 11 bases lay in between. This CDR3 region has 14 residues. The CDR3 is CSVELVADTDTQYF. CDR3 in DNA: TGCAGCGTTGAACTGGTAGCTGACACAGATACGCAGTATTTT.

CDR3 in DNA: TGTGCCAGTCGAGCAGGGCACAATCAGCCCCAGCATTTT. Amino acids: CASRAGHNQPQHF. The chain employs TRBV7-2 and TRBJ1-5, with TRBD1 as a possible D gene (5 bases). Trimming shortened V by 9 bases and J by 3 bases, and 12 bases separated the two germline ends. CDR3 length: 13 residues. The germline V gene encodes CDR1 SGHTA and CDR2 FQGNSA.

This sequence joins TRBV7-9 and TRBJ1-2, with TRBD1 identical over 8 bases. The junction had 8 bases not matched to a gene; V was cut back by 5 bases and J by 6 bases. This CDR3 contains 14 residues. From germline, CDR1 is SEHNR and CDR2 FQNEAQ (reference sequence). The CDR3 reads CASSETGEMDGYTF. The CDR3 DNA reads TGTGCCAGCAGCGAGACAGGGGAAATGGATGGCTACACCTTC. Full variable domain (outside the CDR3, taken from reference TRBV7-9 and TRBJ1-2): DTGVSQNPRHKITKRGQNVTFRCDPISEHNRLYWYRQTLGQGPEFLTYFQNEAQLEKSRLLSDRFSAERPKGSFSTLEIQRTEQGDSAMYLCASSETGEMDGYTFGSGTRLTVV.

This clone turned up a few times. This chain joins TRBV6-5 and TRBJ1-3, with D maybe TRBD1 (5 bases). Between the trimmed V and J ends, which lost 6 bases and 2 bases, there was a span of 5 bases. Per germline, CDR1 MNHEY and CDR2 SVGAGI. This CDR3 is 12 amino acids long. CDR3 protein: CASRDTGNTIYF. The CDR3, as DNA: TGTGCCAGCAGGGACACTGGAAACACCATATATTTT.

The V call is TRBV2, the J call TRBJ1-6; maybe TRBD1 (5 bases). The V and J ends lost 4 bases and 8 bases respectively, with 12 bases between them. The CDR3 extends over 14 amino acids. The germline CDR1 and CDR2 sequences are SNHLY and FYNNEI. CDR3 in DNA: TGTGCCAGCAGTGCGTACCCGGGGGATTCACCCCTCCACTTT. Its protein product is CASSAYPGDSPLHF.